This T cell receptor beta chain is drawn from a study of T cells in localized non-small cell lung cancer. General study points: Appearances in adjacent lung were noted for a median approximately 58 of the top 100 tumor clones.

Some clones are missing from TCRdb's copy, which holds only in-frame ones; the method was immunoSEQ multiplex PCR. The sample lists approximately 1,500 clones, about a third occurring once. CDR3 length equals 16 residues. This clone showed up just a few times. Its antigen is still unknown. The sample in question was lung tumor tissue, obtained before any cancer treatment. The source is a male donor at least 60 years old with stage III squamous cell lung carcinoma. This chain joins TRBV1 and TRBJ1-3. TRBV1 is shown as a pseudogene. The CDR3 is CTSSQDRRISGNTIYF. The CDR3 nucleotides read TGCACCAGCAGCCAAGATCGGAGGATTTCTGGAAACACCATATATTTT.